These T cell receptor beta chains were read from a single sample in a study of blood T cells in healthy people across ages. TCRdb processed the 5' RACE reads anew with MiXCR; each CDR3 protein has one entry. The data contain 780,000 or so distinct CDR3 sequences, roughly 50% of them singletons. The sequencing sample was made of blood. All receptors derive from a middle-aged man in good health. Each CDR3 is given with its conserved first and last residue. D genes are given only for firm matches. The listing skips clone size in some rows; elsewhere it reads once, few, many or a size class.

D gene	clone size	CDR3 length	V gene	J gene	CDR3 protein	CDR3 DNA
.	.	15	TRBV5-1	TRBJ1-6	CASSLEGNYNSPLHF	TGCGCCAGCAGCTTGGAAGGAAACTATAATTCACCCCTCCACTTT
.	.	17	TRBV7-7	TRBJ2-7	CASSPLGAGLLSYEQYF	TGTGCCAGCAGCCCCCTGGGGGCGGGACTCCTATCCTACGAGCAGTACTTC
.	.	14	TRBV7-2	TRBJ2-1	CASSFGLTYNEQFF	TGTGCCAGCAGCTTTGGACTGACTTACAATGAGCAGTTCTTC
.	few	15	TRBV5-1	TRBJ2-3	CASSSTGLSTDTQYF	TGCGCCAGCAGCTCGACTGGGTTGAGCACAGATACGCAGTATTTT
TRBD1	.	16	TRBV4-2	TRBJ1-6	CASSQDDQGANSPLHF	TGTGCCAGCAGCCAAGACGACCAGGGGGCTAATTCACCCCTCCACTTT
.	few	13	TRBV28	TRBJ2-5	CASSPQNQETQYF	TGTGCCAGCAGTCCCCAAAATCAAGAGACCCAGTACTTC
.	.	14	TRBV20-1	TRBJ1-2	CSARGSDGPYGYTF	TGCAGTGCTAGAGGGTCCGATGGGCCCTATGGCTACACCTTC
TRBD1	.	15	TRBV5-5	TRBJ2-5	CASSFGRTGVETQYF	TGTGCCAGCAGCTTTGGGCGCACAGGGGTAGAGACCCAGTACTTC
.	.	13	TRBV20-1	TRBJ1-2	CSARPPGVAGYTF	TGCAGTGCTAGACCGCCCGGGGTAGCGGGCTACACCTTC
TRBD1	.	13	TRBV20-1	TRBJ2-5	CSANGQGQETQYF	TGCAGTGCTAATGGACAGGGGCAAGAGACCCAGTACTTC
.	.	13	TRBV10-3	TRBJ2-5	CAISDRQLGEQYF	TGTGCCATCAGTGATCGGCAGCTTGGTGAGCAGTACTTC
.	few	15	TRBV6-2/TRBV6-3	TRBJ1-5	CASSQTSVSNQPQHF	TGTGCCAGCAGTCAGACATCGGTTAGCAATCAGCCCCAGCATTTT
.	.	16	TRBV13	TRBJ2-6	CASSTPSSFGANVLTF	TGTGCCAGCAGCACACCTTCAAGCTTTGGGGCCAACGTCCTGACTTTC
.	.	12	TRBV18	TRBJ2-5	CASSPVRWEQYF	TGTGCCAGCTCCCCCGTTAGATGGGAGCAGTACTTC
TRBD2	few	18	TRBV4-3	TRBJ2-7	CASSQPRTSGRSTYEQYF	TGCGCCAGCAGCCAGCCTCGGACTAGCGGGAGATCTACCTACGAGCAGTACTTC
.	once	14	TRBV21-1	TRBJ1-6	CASSERTSNSPLHF	TGTGCCAGCAGCGAACGGACGTCAAATTCACCCCTCCACTTT
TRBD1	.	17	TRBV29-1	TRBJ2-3	CSVEPPGTGVRTDTQYF	TGCAGCGTTGAGCCTCCCGGGACAGGGGTTCGCACAGATACGCAGTATTTT
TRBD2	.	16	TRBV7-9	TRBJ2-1	CASSPLAGASYNEQFF	TGTGCCAGCAGCCCCTTAGCGGGGGCGTCCTACAATGAGCAGTTCTTC